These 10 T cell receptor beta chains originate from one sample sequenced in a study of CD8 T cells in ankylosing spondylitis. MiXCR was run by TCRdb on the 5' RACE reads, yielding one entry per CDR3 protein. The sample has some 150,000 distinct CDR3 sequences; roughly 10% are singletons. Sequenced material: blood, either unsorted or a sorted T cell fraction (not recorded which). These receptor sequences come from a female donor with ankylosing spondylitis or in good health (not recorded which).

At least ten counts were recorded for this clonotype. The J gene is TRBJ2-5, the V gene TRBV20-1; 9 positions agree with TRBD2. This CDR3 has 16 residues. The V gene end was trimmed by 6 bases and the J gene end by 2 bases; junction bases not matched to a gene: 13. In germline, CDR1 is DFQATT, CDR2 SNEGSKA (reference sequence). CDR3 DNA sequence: TGCAGTGCAGCACCTCTAGCGGGAAGGGGACAAGAGACCCAGTACTTC. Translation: CSAAPLAGRGQETQYF.

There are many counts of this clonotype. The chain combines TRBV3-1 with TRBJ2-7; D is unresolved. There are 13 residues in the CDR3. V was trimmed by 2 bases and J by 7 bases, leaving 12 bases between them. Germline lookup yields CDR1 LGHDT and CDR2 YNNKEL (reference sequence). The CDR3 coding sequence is TGTGCCAGCAGCCAATGGACGGTGGGGGAGCAGTACTTC. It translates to CASSQWTVGEQYF.

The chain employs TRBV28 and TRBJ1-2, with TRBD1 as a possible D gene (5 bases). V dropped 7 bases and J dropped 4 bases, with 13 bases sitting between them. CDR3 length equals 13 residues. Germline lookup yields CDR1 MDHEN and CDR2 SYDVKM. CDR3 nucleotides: TGTGCCAGCACTGGTCAGGGTCGCTATGGCTACACCTTC. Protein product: CASTGQGRYGYTF.

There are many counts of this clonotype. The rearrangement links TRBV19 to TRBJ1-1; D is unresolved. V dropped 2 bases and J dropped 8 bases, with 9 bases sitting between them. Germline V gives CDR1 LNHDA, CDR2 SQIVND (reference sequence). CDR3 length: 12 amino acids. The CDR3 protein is CASSIYRNEAFF. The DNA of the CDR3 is TGTGCCAGTAGTATATACCGTAACGAAGCTTTCTTT.

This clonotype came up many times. This CDR3 is CASSIRAGELFF. The CDR3 nucleotides are TGTGCCAGCAGCATCCGTGCCGGGGAGCTGTTTTTT. The chain links TRBV21-1 to TRBJ2-2. TRBV21-1 is labeled a pseudogene. This CDR3 has 12 amino acids.

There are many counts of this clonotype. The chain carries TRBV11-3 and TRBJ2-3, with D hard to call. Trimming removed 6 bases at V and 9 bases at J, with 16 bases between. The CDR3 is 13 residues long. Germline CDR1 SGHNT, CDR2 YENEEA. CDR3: CASSIWPESTQYF. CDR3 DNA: TGTGCCAGCAGTATTTGGCCAGAATCCACGCAGTATTTT. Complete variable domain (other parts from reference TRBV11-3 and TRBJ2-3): EAGVVQSPRYKIIEKKQPVAFWCNPISGHNTLYWYLQNLGQGPELLIRYENEEAVDDSQLPKDRFSAERLKGVDSTLKIQPAELGDSAVYLCASSIWPESTQYFGPGTRLTVL.

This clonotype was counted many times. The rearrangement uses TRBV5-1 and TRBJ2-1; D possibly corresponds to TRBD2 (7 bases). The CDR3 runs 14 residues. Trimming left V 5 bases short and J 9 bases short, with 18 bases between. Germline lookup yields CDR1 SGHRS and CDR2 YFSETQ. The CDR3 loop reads CASSNHGGPFEQFF. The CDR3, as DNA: TGCGCCAGCAGTAATCACGGGGGGCCTTTTGAGCAGTTCTTC.

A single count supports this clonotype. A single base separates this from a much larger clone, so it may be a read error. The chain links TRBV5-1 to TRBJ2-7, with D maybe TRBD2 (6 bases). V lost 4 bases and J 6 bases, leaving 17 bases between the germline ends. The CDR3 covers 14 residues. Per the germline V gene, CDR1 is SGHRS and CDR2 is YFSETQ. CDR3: CASSAGLFRSEQYF. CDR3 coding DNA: TGCGCCAGCAGCGCGGGACTCTTCAGAAGCGAGCAGTACTTC. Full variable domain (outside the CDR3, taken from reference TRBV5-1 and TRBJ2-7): KAGVTQTPRYLIKTRGQQVTLSCSPISGHRSVSWYQQTPGQGLQFLFEYFSETQRNKGNFPGRFSGRQFSNSRSEMNVSTLELGDSALYLCASSAGLFRSEQYFGPGTRLTVT.

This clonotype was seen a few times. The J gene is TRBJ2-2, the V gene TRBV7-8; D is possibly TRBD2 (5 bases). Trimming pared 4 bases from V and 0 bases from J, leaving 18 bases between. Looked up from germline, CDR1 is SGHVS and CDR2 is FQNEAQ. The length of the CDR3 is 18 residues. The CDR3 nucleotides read TGTGCCAGCAGCTCCCGGTCCCGGGGTATCGCGAACACCGGGGAGCTGTTTTTT. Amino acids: CASSSRSRGIANTGELFF.

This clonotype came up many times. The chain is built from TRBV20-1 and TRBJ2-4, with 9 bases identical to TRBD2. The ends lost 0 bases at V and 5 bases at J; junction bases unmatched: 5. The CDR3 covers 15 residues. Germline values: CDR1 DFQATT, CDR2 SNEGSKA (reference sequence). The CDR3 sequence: CSARDRRGGENIQYF. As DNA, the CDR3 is TGCAGTGCTAGAGATCGGCGCGGGGGGGAAAACATTCAGTACTTC.